Reported below is one T cell receptor (beta chain). The antigen is unknown. The PCR ran on 60 Vbeta and 13 Jbeta primers. Produced via immunoSEQ multiplex PCR; TCRdb's table is partial and in-frame only. The sample lists 90,000 to 110,000 clones, around 63% occurring once. The data originate from a study of cytomegalovirus exposure and HLA in healthy donors. The V gene lost 4 bases and the J gene lost 3 bases, with 7 bases spanning the gap. CDR1 and CDR2 (germline): SNHLY, FYNNEI. CDR3 length: 13 residues. Study observations and caveats: Researchers counted over 150 TCR beta chains as cytomegalovirus-associated. Researchers left out some V segments, among them TRBV6-2 and TRBV6-3, as indistinguishable. Later analysis placed DRB1 highest and HLA-C lowest in TCR association rates, which differed by HLA locus.

V usage is TRBV2 and J usage is TRBJ1-5, with unresolved D. This receptor was taken from a man under 40 in good health and CMV-seronegative. Sequencing was performed on PBMCs. CDR3 coding DNA: TGTGCCAGCAGTGTAGACACCAATCAGCCCCAGCATTTT. Its protein is CASSVDTNQPQHF. Supplemented by reference TRBV2 and TRBJ1-5, the full variable domain reads EPEVTQTPSHQVTQMGQEVILRCVPISNHLYFYWYRQILGQKVEFLVSFYNNEISEKSEIFDDQFSVERPDGSNFTLKIRSTKLEDSAMYFCASSVDTNQPQHFGDGTRLSIL.